The sequence of this TCR beta chain was determined in a study of post-analysis software for immune sequencing data. Whole-study context: Relapsing-remitting, secondary progressive and progressive-relapsing multiple sclerosis courses were included. General observations from the study: Roughly five TRBV segments were more frequent in patients than controls; TRBV5-6, TRBV5-1 and TRBV20-1 belonged to this group. Controls significantly exceeded multiple sclerosis patients in normalized Chao1 diversity. The F measure placed samples prepared in the same batch into strongly shared clusters.

Unique molecular identifiers were carried by the TCR beta cDNA libraries. Some 500,000 cDNA molecules were obtained per 1 to 10 million input T cells. TCRdb re-derived calls from the PCR reads in MiXCR, one entry per CDR3 protein. The profile covers roughly 870,000 distinct CDR3 sequences, with around 53% appearing a single time and approximately 4.5% taken by the ten largest. This clonotype showed up just a few times. What it binds is unknown. V lost 4 bases, J lost 1 base, and 17 bases lay in between. CDR1 MDHEN and CDR2 SYDVKM come from the germline V gene. CDR3 length: 17 amino acids. The clonotype was recovered from a girl aged 10 to 17 with multiple sclerosis. The chain joins TRBV28 to TRBJ2-1; D not certain. The sequencing sample was made of blood. The CDR3 coding sequence is TGTGCCAGCAGTTCCGACCTAGGGTTGAGGTCCTACAATGAGCAGTTCTTC. It yields the protein CASSSDLGLRSYNEQFF.